This is a list of T cell receptor beta chains from one sample in a study of identical twins. TCRdb passed the 5' RACE reads through MiXCR, listing each CDR3 protein once. The table has fewer than 900,000 distinct CDR3 sequences, about 20% seen once. This sample was also put to use in a study of T cells expressing NK-cell markers.

The specimen was PBMCs. Source of these receptors: a woman under 30 in good health. Both conserved end residues are part of each CDR3. A D gene is named only where the DNA matches it firmly. The listing skips clone size in some rows; elsewhere it reads once, few, many or a size class.

cdr3_nt cdr3_aa j_call clone_size v_call d_call
TGTGCCAGCAGTCCAACGGGGGATGAGCAGTTCTTC CASSPTGDEQFF TRBJ2-1 many TRBV27 .
TGTGCCAGCAGCTTAAGGGCGGGGGACTCCTACAATGAGCAGTTCTTC CASSLRAGDSYNEQFF TRBJ2-1 . TRBV7-3 TRBD2
TGTGCCAGCAGAGAAACAGGGCAGGGAGCCAAAAACATTCAGTACTTC CASRETGQGAKNIQYF TRBJ2-4 . TRBV12-3/TRBV12-4 .
TGTGCCATCAGTGAGTCGACGCGGCTGGGGGAGAACTACAATGAGCAGTTCTTC CAISESTRLGENYNEQFF TRBJ2-1 . TRBV10-3 .
TGTGCCAGCAGCTTCCCCGAAGGAATCGGCTACACCTTC CASSFPEGIGYTF TRBJ1-2 few TRBV6-2/TRBV6-3 .
TGTGCCAGCAGTTTTTCTGGACTAGCGGTTAAAAACATTCAGTACTTC CASSFSGLAVKNIQYF TRBJ2-4 . TRBV12-3/TRBV12-4 TRBD2
TGTGCCAGCAGTTTAGAGTATCGGCGCTATTATGGCTACACCTTC CASSLEYRRYYGYTF TRBJ1-2 . TRBV12-3/TRBV12-4 .
TGCGCCAGCAGCCCTGTTGTGGGGTTCAGTAATGGCTACACCTTC CASSPVVGFSNGYTF TRBJ1-2 few TRBV5-1 .
TGTGCCAGCAGCTTAGAACGAGCGGCGTTCTATTACAATGAGCAGTTCTTC CASSLERAAFYYNEQFF TRBJ2-1 . TRBV11-2 .
TGTGCCAGCTCACGAGTGCCTAGCGGGAGCTCCTACAATGAGCAGTTCTTC CASSRVPSGSSYNEQFF TRBJ2-1 . TRBV18 TRBD2
TGTGCCAGCAGCTTAGGAGGAGGAGGCTATGGCTACACCTTC CASSLGGGGYGYTF TRBJ1-2 many TRBV7-2 .
TGTGCCAGCAGTTACTCTACGTTC CASSYSTF TRBJ2-1 . TRBV6-2/TRBV6-3 .
TGCAGCGTTGTAGTAAGGGGGTTCTACGAGCAGTACTTC CSVVVRGFYEQYF TRBJ2-7 many TRBV29-1 .
TGTGCCAGCAGTATAGGGGGCCCCCTTACCTACGAGCAGTACTTC CASSIGGPLTYEQYF TRBJ2-7 few TRBV27 TRBD1
TGTGCCTGGAGTCCGGGATTTTACAATGAGCAGTTCTTC CAWSPGFYNEQFF TRBJ2-1 . TRBV30 .
TGTGCCAGCAGCCTTCCCCCGGGACTCCACCCGGATGAGCAGTTCTTC CASSLPPGLHPDEQFF TRBJ2-1 . TRBV7-2 .
TGCAGTGCGTTGCCGAGCAATGAGCAGTTCTTC CSALPSNEQFF TRBJ2-1 few TRBV20-1 .